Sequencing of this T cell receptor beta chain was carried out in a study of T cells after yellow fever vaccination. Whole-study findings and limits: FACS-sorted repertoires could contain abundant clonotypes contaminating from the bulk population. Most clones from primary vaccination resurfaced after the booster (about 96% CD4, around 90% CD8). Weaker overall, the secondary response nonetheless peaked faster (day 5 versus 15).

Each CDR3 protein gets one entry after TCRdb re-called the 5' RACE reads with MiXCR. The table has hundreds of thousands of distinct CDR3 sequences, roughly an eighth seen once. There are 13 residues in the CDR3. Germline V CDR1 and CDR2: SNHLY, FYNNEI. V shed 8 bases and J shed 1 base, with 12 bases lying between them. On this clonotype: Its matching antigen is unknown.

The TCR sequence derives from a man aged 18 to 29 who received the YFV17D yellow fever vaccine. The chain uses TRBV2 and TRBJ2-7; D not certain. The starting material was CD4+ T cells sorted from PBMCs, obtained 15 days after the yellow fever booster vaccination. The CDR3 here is CASRPDGSYEQYF. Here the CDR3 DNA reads TGTGCCAGCCGACCGGACGGTTCCTACGAGCAGTACTTC.